This T cell receptor beta chain was documented in a study of radiotherapy plus CTLA-4 blockade in lung cancer. Whole-study results and caveats: Some TCR clones had been derived from tumors. These clones expanded in peripheral blood after radiotherapy plus ipilimumab.

On this clone: Its antigen is unknown.

CDR1 MNHEY and CDR2 SVGAGI come from the germline V gene. The CDR3 is 14 residues long. The V and J ends lost 2 bases and 7 bases respectively, with 14 bases between them. Sequencing was performed with immunoSEQ multiplex PCR; in TCRdb, only in-frame clones are kept and a portion is missing. This sample has tens of thousands of clones, with roughly 85% found just once. Patients in the study, people with chemo-refractory metastatic non-small-cell lung cancer, received focal radiation plus ipilimumab CTLA-4 blockade. Sequences were derived from peripheral blood, sampled from a patient treated with radiotherapy plus ipilimumab. The sequence was collected from a human donor with non-small cell lung cancer who had stable disease on radiotherapy plus ipilimumab. The chain carries TRBV6-5 and TRBJ1-2; weak D call: TRBD1 (5 bases). The CDR3 DNA is TGTGCCAGCAGTTACCAGACGGGGCTAGGTGGCTACACCTTC. It specifies CASSYQTGLGGYTF.